This entry describes one T cell receptor beta chain. Antigen unknown. This sample was taken from a study of neurological immune-mediated disorders. Study conclusions and caveats: The greatest TCR clonal expansion occurred in HTLV-1-associated myelopathy and the least in multiple sclerosis, which fell below healthy controls. The study found no CDR3 amino acid sequences shared by expanded clones across subjects, suggesting private repertoires in all groups.

5'RACE with 10-nucleotide random UMIs produced the cDNA. In TCRdb, the 5' RACE reads were re-called with MiXCR into one record per CDR3 protein. The sample comprises over 55,000 distinct CDR3 sequences, roughly a tenth of which are singletons, and roughly 9% rests with the top ten. The CDR3 covers 13 residues. Trimming shortened V by 3 bases and J by 3 bases, and 10 bases separated the two germline ends. Germline CDR1 is SQVTM and CDR2 is ANQGSEA. Time point given: longitudinal time-point 1 (baseline). Libraries used 2 million unsorted PBMCs kept frozen in RNAlater. This clonotype originated in a man between 25 and 39 years old in good health. This chain connects TRBV29-1 to TRBJ2-3; possibly TRBD2 for D (5 bases). The sample consisted of PBMCs. The CDR3 loop reads CSVERVRTDTQYF. The CDR3 DNA sequence: TGCAGCGTTGAGAGGGTGAGGACAGATACGCAGTATTTT.